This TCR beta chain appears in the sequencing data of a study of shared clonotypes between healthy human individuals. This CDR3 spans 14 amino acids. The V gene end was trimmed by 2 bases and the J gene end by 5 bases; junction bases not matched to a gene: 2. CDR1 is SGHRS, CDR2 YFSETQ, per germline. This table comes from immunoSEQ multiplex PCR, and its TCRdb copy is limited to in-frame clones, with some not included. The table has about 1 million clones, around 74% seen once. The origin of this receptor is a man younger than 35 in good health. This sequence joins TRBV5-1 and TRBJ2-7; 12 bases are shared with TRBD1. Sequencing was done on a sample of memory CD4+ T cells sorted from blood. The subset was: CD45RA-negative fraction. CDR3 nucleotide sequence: TGCGCCAGCAGCTTCGGGACAGGGGGCAACGAGCAGTACTTC. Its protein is CASSFGTGGNEQYF.